Shown below are 8 T cell receptor beta chains from a single sample sequenced in a study of identical twins. TCRdb passed the 5' RACE reads through MiXCR, listing each CDR3 protein once. The sample yields about 520,000 distinct CDR3 sequences, roughly 21% seen once. The same data also contributed to another study, on T cells expressing NK-cell markers.

The sample taken for sequencing was CD4+ T cells sorted from blood. The receptor source for this set is a young woman in good health.

This clonotype was counted a few times. J is TRBJ2-4 and V is TRBV6-1, with D hard to call. The CDR3 is 15 residues long. Germline CDR1 MNHNS, CDR2 SASEGT. The V end was cut by 4 bases, the J end by 0 bases, with 10 bases between. The CDR3 here is CASSATELAKNIQYF. The CDR3 DNA reads TGTGCCAGCAGTGCCACCGAGCTAGCCAAAAACATTCAGTACTTC.

This clonotype appeared a few times. V gene TRBV20-1 combines with J gene TRBJ2-1, with a weak D call TRBD2 (5 bases). The CDR3 length is 17 residues. The ends were cut back, 8 bases at V and 0 bases at J, with 23 bases in the middle. The germline CDR1 and CDR2 sequences are DFQATT and SNEGSKA (reference sequence). The CDR3 coding sequence is TGCAGTCCAAAGGGAGCCCTAACCAGAAGCTCCTACAATGAGCAGTTCTTC. It is translated as CSPKGALTRSSYNEQFF.

This clonotype was detected ten times or more. This sequence joins TRBV6-5 and TRBJ2-1; TRBD2 matches 8 bases. In germline, CDR1 is MNHEY, CDR2 SVGAGI. V was pared by 4 bases and J by 0 bases, with 5 bases of the junction left unmatched. The CDR3 totals 16 residues. CDR3 sequence (DNA): TGTGCCAGCAGTTTACGGCGGGAGGTCTCCTACAATGAGCAGTTCTTC. This gives the protein CASSLRREVSYNEQFF.

This clonotype was observed at least ten times. The rearrangement links TRBV20-1 to TRBJ2-7; 10 bases fit TRBD1. The CDR3 consists of 15 residues. The germline V gene has CDR1 DFQATT and CDR2 SNEGSKA (reference sequence). Trimming at V came to 0 bases and at J to 4 bases, leaving 6 bases not matched to a gene. CDR3 DNA sequence: TGCAGTGCTAGAGATATGGGACAGGGGTATTACGAGCAGTACTTC. Its protein product is CSARDMGQGYYEQYF.

This clonotype was seen only a few times. This may arise from a read error, as a much more abundant clone is one base away. The rearrangement links TRBV5-1 to TRBJ2-1; no clear D gene. This CDR3 is 11 amino acids long. V gave up 0 bases and J gave up 8 bases, with 3 bases separating them. Germline V gene sequence: CDR1 SGHRS, CDR2 YFSETQ. The CDR3 region has the DNA TGCGCCAGCAGCTTGGAGGATGAGCAGTTCTTC. This encodes CASSLEDEQFF.

This chain joins TRBV6-1 and TRBJ2-3, with 8 positions matching TRBD1. With 10 bases clipped from V and 5 bases from J, the junction kept 5 bases outside the gene matches. Per germline, CDR1 MNHNS and CDR2 SASEGT. The CDR3 has 12 amino acids. The CDR3, as DNA: TGTGCCACCCACACAGGGGGAGATACGCAGTATTTT. It specifies CATHTGGDTQYF.

The rearrangement uses TRBV6-2 or TRBV6-3 and TRBJ2-1; possible D gene TRBD2, 6 bases. CDR1 is MNHEY and CDR2 is SVGEGT in the germline V gene. The V gene lost 8 bases and the J gene lost 10 bases, with 21 bases spanning the gap. The CDR3 is 14 amino acids. The CDR3: CASLRDSYEEEQFF. CDR3 in DNA: TGTGCCAGCCTCCGGGACTCCTACGAGGAAGAGCAGTTCTTC.

There are many counts of this clonotype. This chain connects TRBV12-3 or TRBV12-4 to TRBJ2-7; D uncertain. V was clipped by 7 bases and J by 7 bases, with 17 bases between them. CDR3 length: 13 amino acids. Here the CDR3 DNA reads TGTGCCAGCACTAAGGGTAGGGTACGAGAGCAGTACTTC. Translating gives CASTKGRVREQYF.